The T cell receptor beta chain described here comes from a study of blood T cells in healthy people across ages. Whole-study results and caveats: It was held that the diversity estimates obtained from one million T cells were underestimates.

A remark on this clonotype: Its antigen remains unidentified.

Germline V gene sequence: CDR1 SQVTM, CDR2 ANQGSEA. This CDR3 has 12 amino acids. The sample, about 10 milliliters of peripheral blood, was drawn from each donor. Each sample yielded at least 6.5 million isolated PBMCs. Primers used in a second PCR of roughly 7 to 12 cycles were a sample-barcoded 5' primer and a J-beta primer mix. Researchers report that a template-switch adaptor with 12 random nucleotides tagged each cDNA molecule. TCRdb used MiXCR to reprocess the 5' RACE reads, holding one entry per CDR3 protein. The sample yields roughly 1.5 million distinct CDR3 sequences, around 40% seen once. The source is a woman aged 18 to 35 in good health. The specimen was blood. This chain joins TRBV29-1 and TRBJ2-4; 8 bases match TRBD1. The J call could be wrong; TRBJ2-7 is a better fit for the DNA end. CDR3: CSVRDRGYEQYF. The CDR3 DNA sequence: TGCAGCGTTAGAGACAGGGGCTACGAGCAGTACTTC.